The 9 T cell receptor beta chains presented below share a single source sample, sequenced in a study of CD8+ T cells in alopecia areata (dated by TCRdb to 2016 to 2019). The library was generated by the immunoSEQ multiplex PCR assay. RNA was extracted from all samples and reverse transcribed into cDNA as template for TCR sequencing. In its TCRdb copy, this immuneACCESS table keeps in-frame sequences only and misses some clones. Where compared with another copy, unresolved V genes explain less than half of these, and the others have no known cause. The sample has 150,000 to 200,000 clones on record, 58% of them singletons. The ten largest clones take up approximately 16% of the sample. According to the study, the label for this sample's treatment or condition signals: oral pan-JAK inhibitor, 5-10 mg twice daily. The specimen comprised CD4+ T cells sorted from blood, sampled between weeks 55 and 65, from a patient treated with tofacitinib. These receptors were collected from a human donor with alopecia areata.

The J gene is TRBJ1-4, the V gene TRBV7-2; D call uncertain. The V gene lost 4 bases and the J gene lost 11 bases, with 8 bases spanning the gap. CDR3 length equals 11 residues. Germline CDR1 and CDR2: SGHTA and FQGNSA. CDR3 region: CASSSAGKLFF. The CDR3 nucleotides are TGTGCCAGCAGCTCGGCGGGGAAACTGTTTTTT.

The chain joins TRBV29-1 to TRBJ2-5, with D perhaps TRBD2 (5 bases). The CDR3 length is 14 residues. Trimming stripped 6 bases from V and 0 bases from J, with 14 bases between. Germline CDR1 and CDR2: SQVTM and ANQGSEA. CDR3: CSVGLGQNQETQYF. The DNA for the CDR3 is TGCAGCGTCGGACTCGGGCAGAACCAAGAGACCCAGTACTTC.

The genes are TRBV5-6 and TRBJ2-5, with 7 positions matching TRBD1. Germline lookup yields CDR1 SGHDT and CDR2 YYEEEE. The CDR3 sequence is 14 residues long. V dropped 4 bases and J dropped 3; count of bases not matched to a gene: 6. The CDR3 here is CASSRGRREETQYF. CDR3 in DNA: TGTGCCAGCAGCAGGGGGCGTCGGGAAGAGACCCAGTACTTC.

This clone was counted once. V usage is TRBV14 and J usage is TRBJ1-1; D unclear. The V end was cut by 2 bases, the J end by 11 bases, with 9 bases between. The CDR3 loop spans 11 amino acids. Germline V gene lookup returns CDR1 SGHDN and CDR2 FVKESK. In DNA form, the CDR3 reads TGTGCCAGCAGCCAATATGCTAACGCTTTCTTT. It translates to CASSQYANAFF.

The chain joins TRBV4-1 to TRBJ1-2; 8 nucleotides match TRBD1. The CDR3 runs 17 residues. The germline V gene has CDR1 MGHRA and CDR2 YSYEKL. V lost 0 bases to trimming and J lost 1 base; unmatched junction nucleotides: 7. The CDR3: CASSQEQWTGLNYGYTF. CDR3 bases: TGCGCCAGCAGCCAAGAACAATGGACAGGGCTTAACTATGGCTACACCTTC.

The chain has TRBV20-1 and TRBJ2-1; D ambiguous. With 8 bases removed from V and 8 bases from J, the gap between germline ends came to 13 bases. CDR1 is DFQATT and CDR2 is SNEGSKA in the germline V gene (reference sequence). The CDR3 contains 11 residues. This CDR3 reads CSSSRRDEQFF. The CDR3 nucleotides are TGCAGTTCCTCGAGAAGGGATGAGCAGTTCTTC.

This clone was recorded once. This chain connects TRBV9 to TRBJ2-4, with TRBD1 as a possible D gene (5 bases). The CDR3 consists of 14 residues. V was trimmed by 0 bases and J by 5 bases, leaving 9 bases between them. The germline V gene has CDR1 SGDLS and CDR2 YYNGEE. The CDR3 reads CASSVGRAENIQYF. CDR3 coding DNA: TGTGCCAGCAGCGTAGGCAGGGCGGAAAACATTCAGTACTTC.

The rearrangement uses TRBV25-1 and TRBJ1-1; D is ambiguous. V lost 5 bases and J 6 bases, leaving 7 bases between the germline ends. Germline CDR1 MGHDK, CDR2 SYGVNS. This CDR3 contains 11 residues. The CDR3 reads CASSYRAEAFF. DNA for the CDR3: TGTGCCAGCAGTTATCGTGCTGAAGCTTTCTTT.

V gene TRBV6-5 combines with J gene TRBJ1-2, with TRBD1 identical over 8 bases. CDR3 size: 16 residues. Germline V gene lookup returns CDR1 MNHEY and CDR2 SVGAGI. V lost 4 bases, J lost 1 base, and 8 bases stayed unmatched. In nucleotides, the CDR3 is TGTGCCAGCAGTTCAATCGGACAGGGCTATAACTATGGCTACACCTTC. It yields the protein CASSSIGQGYNYGYTF.